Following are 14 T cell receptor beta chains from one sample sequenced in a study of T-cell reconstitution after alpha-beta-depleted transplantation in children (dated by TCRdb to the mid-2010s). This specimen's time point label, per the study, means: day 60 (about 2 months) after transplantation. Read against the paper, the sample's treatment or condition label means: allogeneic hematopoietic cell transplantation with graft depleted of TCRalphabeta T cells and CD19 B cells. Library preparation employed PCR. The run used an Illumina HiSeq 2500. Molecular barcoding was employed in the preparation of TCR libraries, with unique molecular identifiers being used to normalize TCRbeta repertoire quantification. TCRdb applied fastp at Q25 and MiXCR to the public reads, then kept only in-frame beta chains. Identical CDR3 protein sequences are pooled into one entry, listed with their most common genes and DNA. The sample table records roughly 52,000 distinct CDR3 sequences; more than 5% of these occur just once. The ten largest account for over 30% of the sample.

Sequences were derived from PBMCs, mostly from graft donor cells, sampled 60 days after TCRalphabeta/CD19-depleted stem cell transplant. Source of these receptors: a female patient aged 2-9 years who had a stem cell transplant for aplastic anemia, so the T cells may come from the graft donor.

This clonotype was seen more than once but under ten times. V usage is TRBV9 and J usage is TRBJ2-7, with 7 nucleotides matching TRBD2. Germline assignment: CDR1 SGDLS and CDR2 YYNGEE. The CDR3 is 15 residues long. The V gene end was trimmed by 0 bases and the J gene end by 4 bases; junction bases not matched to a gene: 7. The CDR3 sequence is CASSVDPFGGYEQYF. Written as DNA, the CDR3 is TGTGCCAGCAGCGTAGACCCCTTCGGGGGGTACGAGCAGTACTTC.

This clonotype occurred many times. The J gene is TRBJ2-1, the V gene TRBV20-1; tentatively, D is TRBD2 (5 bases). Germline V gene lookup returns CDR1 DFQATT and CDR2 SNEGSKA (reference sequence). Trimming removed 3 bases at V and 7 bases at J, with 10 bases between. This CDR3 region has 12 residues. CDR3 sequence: CSASGNRNEQFF. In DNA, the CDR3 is TGCAGTGCTAGCGGGAATAGGAATGAGCAGTTCTTC.

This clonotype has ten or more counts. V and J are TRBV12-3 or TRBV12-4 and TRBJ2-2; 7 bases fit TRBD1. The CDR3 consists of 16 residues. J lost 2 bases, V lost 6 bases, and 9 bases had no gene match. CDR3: CASRLRQGSNTGELFF. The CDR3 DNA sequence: TGTGCCAGCAGACTACGACAGGGTTCAAACACCGGGGAGCTGTTTTTT.

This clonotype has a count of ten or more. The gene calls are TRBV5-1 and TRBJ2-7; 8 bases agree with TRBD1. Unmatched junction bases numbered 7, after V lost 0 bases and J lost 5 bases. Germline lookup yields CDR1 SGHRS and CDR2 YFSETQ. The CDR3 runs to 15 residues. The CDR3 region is CASSLGQGTEDEQYF. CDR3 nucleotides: TGCGCCAGCAGCTTGGGACAGGGGACGGAAGACGAGCAGTACTTC.

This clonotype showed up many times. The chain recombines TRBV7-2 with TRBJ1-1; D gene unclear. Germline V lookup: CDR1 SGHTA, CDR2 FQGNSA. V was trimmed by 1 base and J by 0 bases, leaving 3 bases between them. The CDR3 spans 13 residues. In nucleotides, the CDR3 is TGTGCCAGCAGCTTAGATATGAACACTGAAGCTTTCTTT. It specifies CASSLDMNTEAFF.

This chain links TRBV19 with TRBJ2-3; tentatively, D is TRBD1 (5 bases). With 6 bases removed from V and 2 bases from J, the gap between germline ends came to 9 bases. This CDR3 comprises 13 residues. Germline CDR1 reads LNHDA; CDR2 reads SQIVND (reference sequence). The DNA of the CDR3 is TGTGCCAGTAGCGACAGAAACACAGATACGCAGTATTTT. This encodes CASSDRNTDTQYF.

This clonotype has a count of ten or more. The CDR3 region is CASSYSPGLKPQHF. CDR3 sequence (DNA): TGTGCCAGCAGCTACAGTCCCGGGTTAAAGCCCCAGCATTTT. V usage is TRBV9 and J usage is TRBJ1-5, with D hard to call. Between the trimmed V and J ends, which lost 4 bases and 8 bases, there was a span of 16 bases. CDR1 and CDR2 from the germline V gene are SGDLS and YYNGEE. The CDR3 contains 14 residues.

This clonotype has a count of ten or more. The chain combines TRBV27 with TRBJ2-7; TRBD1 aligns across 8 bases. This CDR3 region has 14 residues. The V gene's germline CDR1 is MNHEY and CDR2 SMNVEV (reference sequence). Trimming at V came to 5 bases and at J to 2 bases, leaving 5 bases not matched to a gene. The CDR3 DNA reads TGTGCCAGCAGTCCAGGGGGCGCCCCCTACGAGCAGTACTTC. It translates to CASSPGGAPYEQYF.

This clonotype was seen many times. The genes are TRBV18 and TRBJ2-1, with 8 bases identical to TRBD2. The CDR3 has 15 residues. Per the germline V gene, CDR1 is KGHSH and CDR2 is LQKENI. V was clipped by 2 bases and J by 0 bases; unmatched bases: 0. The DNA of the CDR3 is TGTGCCAGCTCACCAGCGGGAGGCTCCTACAATGAGCAGTTCTTC. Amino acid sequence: CASSPAGGSYNEQFF.

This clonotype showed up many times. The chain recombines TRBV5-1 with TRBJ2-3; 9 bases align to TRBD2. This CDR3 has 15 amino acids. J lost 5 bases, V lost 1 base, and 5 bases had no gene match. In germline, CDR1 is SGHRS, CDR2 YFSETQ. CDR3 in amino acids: CASSLIAGAGDTQYF. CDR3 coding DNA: TGCGCCAGCAGCTTGATAGCGGGGGCAGGAGATACGCAGTATTTT.

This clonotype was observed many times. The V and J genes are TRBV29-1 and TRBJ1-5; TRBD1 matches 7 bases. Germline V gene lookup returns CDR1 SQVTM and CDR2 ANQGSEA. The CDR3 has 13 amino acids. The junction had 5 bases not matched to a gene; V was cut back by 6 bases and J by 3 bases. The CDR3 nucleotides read TGCAGCGTGGCGGGACAGTTCAATCAGCCCCAGCATTTT. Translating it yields CSVAGQFNQPQHF.

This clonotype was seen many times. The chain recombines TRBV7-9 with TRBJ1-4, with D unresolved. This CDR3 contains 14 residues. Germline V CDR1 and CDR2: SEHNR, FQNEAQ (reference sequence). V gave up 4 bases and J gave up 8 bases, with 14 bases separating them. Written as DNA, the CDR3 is TGTGCCAGCAGCTCTATTTCTGGAGCGGAAAAACTGTTTTTT. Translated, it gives CASSSISGAEKLFF.

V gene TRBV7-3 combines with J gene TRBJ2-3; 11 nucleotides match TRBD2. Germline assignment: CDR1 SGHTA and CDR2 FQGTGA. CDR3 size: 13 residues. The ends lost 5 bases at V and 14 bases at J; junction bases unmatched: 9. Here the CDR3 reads CASSQLSGGVLYF. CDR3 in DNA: TGTGCCAGCAGCCAACTTAGCGGGGGGGTTTTGTATTTT.

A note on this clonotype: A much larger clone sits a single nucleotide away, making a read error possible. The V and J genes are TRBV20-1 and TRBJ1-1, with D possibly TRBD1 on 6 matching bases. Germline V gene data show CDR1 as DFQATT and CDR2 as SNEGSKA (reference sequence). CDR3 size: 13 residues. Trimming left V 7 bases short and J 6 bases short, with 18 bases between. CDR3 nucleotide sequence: TGCAGTGAGAGGGGGGGGCTGCGCCCTGAAGCTTTCTTT. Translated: CSERGGLRPEAFF.